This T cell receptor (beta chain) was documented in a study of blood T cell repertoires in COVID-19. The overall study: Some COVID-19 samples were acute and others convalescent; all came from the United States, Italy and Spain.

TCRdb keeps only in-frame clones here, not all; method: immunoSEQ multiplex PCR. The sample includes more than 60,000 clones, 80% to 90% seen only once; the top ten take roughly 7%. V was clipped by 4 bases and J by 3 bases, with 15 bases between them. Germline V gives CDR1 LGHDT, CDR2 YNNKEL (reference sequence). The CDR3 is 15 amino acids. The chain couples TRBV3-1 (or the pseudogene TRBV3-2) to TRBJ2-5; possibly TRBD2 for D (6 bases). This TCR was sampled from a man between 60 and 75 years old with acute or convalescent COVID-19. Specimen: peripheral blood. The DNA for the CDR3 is TGTGCCAGCAGCCCGGTGGGGGGACTCGAAGAGACCCAGTACTTC. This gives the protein CASSPVGGLEETQYF.